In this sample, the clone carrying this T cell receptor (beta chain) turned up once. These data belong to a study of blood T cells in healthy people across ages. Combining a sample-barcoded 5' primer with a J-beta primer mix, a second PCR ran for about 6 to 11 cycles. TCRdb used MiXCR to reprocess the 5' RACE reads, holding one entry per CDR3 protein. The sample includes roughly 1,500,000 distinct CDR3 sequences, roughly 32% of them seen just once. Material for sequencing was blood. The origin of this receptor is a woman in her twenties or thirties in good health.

The CDR3 coding sequence is TGCAGCGTTGATGGGGGGAGCTCCTACAATGAGCAGTACTTC. Protein product: CSVDGGSSYNEQYF. V gene TRBV29-1 combines with J gene TRBJ2-1; possible D gene TRBD2, 6 bases. The end of the DNA fits TRBJ2-7 better, so the J call may be wrong. Germline CDR1 SQVTM, CDR2 ANQGSEA. The CDR3 totals 14 residues.